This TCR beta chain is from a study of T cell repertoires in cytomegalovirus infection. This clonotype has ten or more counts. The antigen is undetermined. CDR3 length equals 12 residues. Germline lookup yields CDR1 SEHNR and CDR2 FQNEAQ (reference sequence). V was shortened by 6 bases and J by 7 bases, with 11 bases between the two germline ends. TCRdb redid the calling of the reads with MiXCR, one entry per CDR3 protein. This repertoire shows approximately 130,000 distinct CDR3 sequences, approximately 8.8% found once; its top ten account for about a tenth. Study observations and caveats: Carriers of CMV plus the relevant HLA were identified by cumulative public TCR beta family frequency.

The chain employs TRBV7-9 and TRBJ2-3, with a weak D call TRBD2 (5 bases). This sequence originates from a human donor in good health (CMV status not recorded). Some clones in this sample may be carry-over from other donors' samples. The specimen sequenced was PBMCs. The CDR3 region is CASSPPGNTQYF. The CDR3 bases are TGTGCCAGCAGTCCCCCGGGGAATACGCAGTATTTT.